This T cell receptor beta chain is from a study of cytomegalovirus exposure and HLA in healthy donors. The study ran its PCR with 60 Vbeta and 13 Jbeta primers. TCRdb keeps only in-frame clones here, not all; method: immunoSEQ multiplex PCR. The data show more than 140,000 clones, 75% to 80% seen once. With respect to this clone: What it binds is unknown.

Points from the study as a whole: Despite most TCR sequences being rare, some public TCRs occurred in many donors. The authors listed 164 TCR beta chains as cytomegalovirus-associated.

The TCR sequence derives from a male donor in good health and CMV-seronegative. Sequencing was performed on PBMCs.

The CDR3 bases are TGTGCCAGCAGCTACCACATAACAGGGGGGGTGAACACTGAAGCTTTCTTT. This encodes CASSYHITGGVNTEAFF. This chain joins TRBV11-2 and TRBJ1-1; 8 bases line up with TRBD1. The CDR3 runs to 17 residues. The V gene end was trimmed by 4 bases and the J gene end by 0 bases; junction bases not matched to a gene: 10. Germline lookup yields CDR1 SGHAT and CDR2 FQNNGV.